Each of the 6 T cell receptor beta chains below was sequenced from the same sample in a study of cytomegalovirus exposure and HLA in healthy donors. TCRdb's table, derived via immunoSEQ multiplex PCR, lists solely in-frame clones and lacks some. The repertoire holds fewer than 200,000 clones, with 65% to 90% as singletons. Sequences were obtained from PBMCs. The source is a woman under 30 in good health and CMV-seronegative.

The chain has TRBV9 and TRBJ1-4; D call uncertain. Trimming removed 0 bases at V and 8 bases at J, with 11 bases between. The length of the CDR3 is 14 residues. The germline CDR1 and CDR2 sequences are SGDLS and YYNGEE. CDR3 in DNA: TGTGCCAGCAGCGTAGTCGTTGCGGAGGAAAAACTGTTTTTT. Protein: CASSVVVAEEKLFF.

The V call is TRBV10-3, the J call TRBJ2-5, with a weak D call TRBD1 (6 bases). Germline CDR1 ENHRY, CDR2 SYGVKD. Trimming cost V 6 bases and J 2 bases, with 19 bases left between them. The CDR3 is made up of 16 amino acids. The CDR3 here is CAIRRGLTGIQETQYF. The CDR3 nucleotides read TGTGCCATCAGGAGGGGGTTAACAGGGATTCAAGAGACCCAGTACTTC.

The J gene is TRBJ1-2, the V gene TRBV2; TRBD1 agrees at 9 bases. There are 15 residues in the CDR3. Losses at the gene ends were 8 bases for V and 7 bases for J; bases not matched to a gene: 14. Germline loops: CDR1 SNHLY, CDR2 FYNNEI. The CDR3 reads CASSLGGQGSGGYTF. In DNA form, the CDR3 reads TGTGCCAGCTCTCTCGGGGGACAGGGATCCGGTGGCTACACCTTC.

The rearrangement joins TRBV10-3 to TRBJ2-1; 8 nucleotides line up with TRBD2. The germline V gene encodes CDR1 ENHRY and CDR2 SYGVKD. The length of the CDR3 is 18 residues. The junction had 15 bases not matched to a gene; V was cut back by 8 bases and J by 0 bases. The CDR3 is CAISSGGIGVRSYNEQFF. The DNA of the CDR3 is TGTGCCATCTCCTCGGGAGGGATTGGAGTTCGCTCCTACAATGAGCAGTTCTTC.

This clone was counted a single time. The chain is built from TRBV6-5 and TRBJ2-2; D gene ambiguous. Germline loops: CDR1 MNHEY, CDR2 SVGAGI. Trimming took 7 bases from V and 2 from J, leaving 8 bases between them. The CDR3 sequence is 13 residues long. The CDR3 region is CASTTRNTGELFF. The CDR3 DNA follows: TGTGCCAGCACCACTCGAAACACCGGGGAGCTGTTTTTT.

This clone was detected once. J is TRBJ2-2 and V is TRBV2, with TRBD2 matching over 8 bases. The CDR3 is 15 amino acids. Trimming took 8 bases from V and 4 from J; bases not matched to a gene: 9. Germline V gene data show CDR1 as SNHLY and CDR2 as FYNNEI. The CDR3 region is CASLSGGVGTGELFF. The CDR3 DNA reads TGTGCCAGCTTGTCGGGAGGGGTGGGCACCGGGGAGCTGTTTTTT.